The rows below give T cell receptor beta chains drawn from one sample of a study of blood T cells in healthy people across ages. TCRdb ran MiXCR on the 5' RACE reads and lists one entry per CDR3 protein. The sample lists roughly 1,800,000 distinct CDR3 sequences, roughly 50% seen once, with about 2.1% in the top ten. Input material: blood. These receptor sequences come from a woman in her thirties or forties in good health. CDR3s include the opening cysteine and the closing phenylalanine or tryptophan. A D gene is named only where the DNA matches it firmly. Part of the rows lack a size; the others show once, few, many or a class for expanded clones.

abundance	v_gene	j_gene	d_gene	CDR3nt	CDR3aa
.	TRBV7-2	TRBJ2-7	.	TGTGCCGGCAGGCGACGGGACGGAGCCTACGAGCAGTACTTC	CAGRRRDGAYEQYF
few	TRBV18	TRBJ2-3	.	TGTGCCAGCTCACCGACTCGGAGTTCAGATACGCAGTATTTT	CASSPTRSSDTQYF
.	TRBV20-1	TRBJ2-4	.	TGCAGTGCTAGGGCACAGCAGTTAAACATTCAGTACTTC	CSARAQQLNIQYF
.	TRBV27	TRBJ2-3	TRBD1	TGTGCCACCCAGACAGGGTTCACAGATACGCAGTATTTT	CATQTGFTDTQYF
few	TRBV13	TRBJ2-3	.	TGTGCCAGCAGCCTCCGCGGGCCTGAGGTAGATACGCAGTATTTT	CASSLRGPEVDTQYF
.	TRBV20-1	TRBJ2-1	.	TGCAGTGCTAGGGGGGGACATTCGTCCTACAATGAGCAGTTCTTC	CSARGGHSSYNEQFF
few	TRBV4-1	TRBJ1-2	.	TGCGCCAGCAGCCAAGACCTGCGGACTGGTGGCTACACCTTC	CASSQDLRTGGYTF
.	TRBV15	TRBJ2-1	.	TGTGCCACCAGCCGGGACTCCACCAGAAATGAGCAGTTCTTC	CATSRDSTRNEQFF
.	TRBV6-6	TRBJ2-3	TRBD2	TGTGCCAGCCTAGCGGGGGGGGGCGCAGATACGCAGTATTTT	CASLAGGGADTQYF
.	TRBV6-1	TRBJ2-5	TRBD1	TGTGCCAGCAGGACAGGGGGCAACAGAGAGACCCAGTACTTC	CASRTGGNRETQYF
.	TRBV29-1	TRBJ2-1	.	TGCAGCGTTGAACCTAGACCAGCAAACAATGAGCAGTTCTTC	CSVEPRPANNEQFF
.	TRBV2	TRBJ2-7	TRBD2	TGTGCCAGCAGGACAGCGGGGGCCTCCTACGAGCAGTACTTC	CASRTAGASYEQYF
.	TRBV10-3	TRBJ1-1	.	TGTGCCATCAGTGAGGAAACAAGACTGGGAGCTTTCTTT	CAISEETRLGAFF
many	TRBV4-2	TRBJ2-5	.	TGCGCCAGCAGCCAAGGTTTGGGTGGAGAGACCCAGTACTTC	CASSQGLGGETQYF
.	TRBV12-3/TRBV12-4	TRBJ2-1	.	TGTGCCAGCAGATCCGACAGCTCCTACAATGAGCAGTTCTTC	CASRSDSSYNEQFF
many	TRBV4-2	TRBJ2-7	.	TGTGCCAGCAGCCAAGATCAAGCTTCAAGCTCCTACGAGCAGTACTTC	CASSQDQASSSYEQYF
.	TRBV12-3/TRBV12-4	TRBJ2-3	.	TGTGCCAGCATGCCGGACTACCGCACAGATACGCAGTATTTT	CASMPDYRTDTQYF
.	TRBV29-1	TRBJ2-5	.	TGCAGCGGGTCGACAGGCCTCCAAGAGACCCAGTACTTC	CSGSTGLQETQYF
.	TRBV14	TRBJ1-4	.	TGTGCCAGCAGCCAAGATTTCTTCGGTGCGTCTTTCGGGGGAAAACTGTTTTTT	CASSQDFFGASFGGKLFF
few	TRBV6-2/TRBV6-3	TRBJ2-7	.	TGTGCCAGCAGAGACGGACATTCCTCCTACGAGCAGTACTTC	CASRDGHSSYEQYF
few	TRBV29-1	TRBJ1-2	.	TGCAGCGTTGAAGATGGGCAGTCGACAGGCTACACCTTC	CSVEDGQSTGYTF
.	TRBV28	TRBJ2-4	TRBD1	TGTGCCAGCAGCCCCACCGGGACAGGGGGCATTCAGTACTTC	CASSPTGTGGIQYF